This T cell receptor beta chain was documented in a study of blood T cells in healthy people across ages. CDR3 size: 16 residues. V was cut by 5 bases and J by 1 base, with 15 bases left in between. CDR1 and CDR2 from the germline V gene are SEHNR and FQNEAQ (reference sequence). Individuals who donated were healthy Caucasians from Russia aged 6 to 90. For the second PCR, which ran for about 6 to 11 cycles, a sample-barcoded 5' primer and a J-beta primer mix were used. From the 5' RACE reads, TCRdb called clonotypes with MiXCR, one entry per CDR3 protein. The table shows 1.4 million or so distinct CDR3 sequences, with approximately 39% occurring only once.

The chain uses TRBV7-9 and TRBJ2-4, with D possibly being TRBD2 (7 bases). This TCR was recovered from a woman aged 18-29 years in good health. Sequencing was performed on blood. The chain's CDR3 is CASSPFEGGAKNIQYF. Written as DNA, the CDR3 is TGTGCCAGCAGCCCTTTTGAGGGGGGGGCCAAAAACATTCAGTACTTC. The complete variable domain, with remaining parts taken from reference TRBV7-9 and TRBJ2-4, reads DTGVSQNPRHKITKRGQNVTFRCDPISEHNRLYWYRQTLGQGPEFLTYFQNEAQLEKSRLLSDRFSAERPKGSFSTLEIQRTEQGDSAMYLCASSPFEGGAKNIQYFGAGTRLSVL.